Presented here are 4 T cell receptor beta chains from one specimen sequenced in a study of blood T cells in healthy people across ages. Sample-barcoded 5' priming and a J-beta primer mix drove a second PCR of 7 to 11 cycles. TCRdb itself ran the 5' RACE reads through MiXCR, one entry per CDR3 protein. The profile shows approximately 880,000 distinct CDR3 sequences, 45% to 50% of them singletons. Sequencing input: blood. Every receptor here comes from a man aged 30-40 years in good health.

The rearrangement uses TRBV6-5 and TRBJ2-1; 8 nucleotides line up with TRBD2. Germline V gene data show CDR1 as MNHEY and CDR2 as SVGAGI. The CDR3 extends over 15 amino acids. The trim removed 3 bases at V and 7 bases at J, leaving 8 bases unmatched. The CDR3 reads CASSYGLAGQNEQFF. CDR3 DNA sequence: TGTGCCAGCAGTTATGGGCTAGCGGGCCAAAATGAGCAGTTCTTC.

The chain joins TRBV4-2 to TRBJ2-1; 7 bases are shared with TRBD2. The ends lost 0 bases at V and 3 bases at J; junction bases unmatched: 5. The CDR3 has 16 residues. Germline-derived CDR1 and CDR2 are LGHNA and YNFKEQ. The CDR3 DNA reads TGTGCCAGCAGCCAAGATATGGGGGGGGACTACAATGAGCAGTTCTTC. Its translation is CASSQDMGGDYNEQFF.

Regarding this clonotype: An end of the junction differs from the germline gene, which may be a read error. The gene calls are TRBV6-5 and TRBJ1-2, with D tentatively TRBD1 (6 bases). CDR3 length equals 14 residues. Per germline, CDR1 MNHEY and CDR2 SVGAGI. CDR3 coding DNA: TGTGCCTGCAGTTTAGGGGGGGGTCTGAATGGCTACACCTTC. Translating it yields CACSLGGGLNGYTF.

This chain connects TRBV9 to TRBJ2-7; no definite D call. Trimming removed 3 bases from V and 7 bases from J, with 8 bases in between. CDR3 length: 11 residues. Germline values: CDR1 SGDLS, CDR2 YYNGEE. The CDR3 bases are TGTGCCAGCAGCGGGGCGAGAGAGCAGTACTTC. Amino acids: CASSGAREQYF.